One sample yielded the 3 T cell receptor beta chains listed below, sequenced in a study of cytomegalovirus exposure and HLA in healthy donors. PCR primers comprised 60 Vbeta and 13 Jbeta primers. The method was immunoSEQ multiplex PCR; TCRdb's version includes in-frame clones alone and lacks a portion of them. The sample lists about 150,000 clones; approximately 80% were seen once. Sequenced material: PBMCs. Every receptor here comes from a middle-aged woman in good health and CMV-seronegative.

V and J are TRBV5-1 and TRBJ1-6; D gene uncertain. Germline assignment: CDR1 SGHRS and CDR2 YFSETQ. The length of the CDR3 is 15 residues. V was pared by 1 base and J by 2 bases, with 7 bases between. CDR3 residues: CASSLSGTYNSPLHF. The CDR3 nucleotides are TGCGCCAGCAGCTTGAGCGGAACCTATAATTCACCCCTCCACTTT. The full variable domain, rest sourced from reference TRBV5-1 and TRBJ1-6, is KAGVTQTPRYLIKTRGQQVTLSCSPISGHRSVSWYQQTPGQGLQFLFEYFSETQRNKGNFPGRFSGRQFSNSRSEMNVSTLELGDSALYLCASSLSGTYNSPLHFGNGTRLTVT.

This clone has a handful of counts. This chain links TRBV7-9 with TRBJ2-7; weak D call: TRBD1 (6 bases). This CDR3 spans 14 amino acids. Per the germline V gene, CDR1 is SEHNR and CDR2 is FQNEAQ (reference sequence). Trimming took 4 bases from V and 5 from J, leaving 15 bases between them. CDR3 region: CASSSDRQRHEQYF. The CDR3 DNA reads TGTGCCAGCAGCTCGGACAGACAGAGGCACGAGCAGTACTTC.

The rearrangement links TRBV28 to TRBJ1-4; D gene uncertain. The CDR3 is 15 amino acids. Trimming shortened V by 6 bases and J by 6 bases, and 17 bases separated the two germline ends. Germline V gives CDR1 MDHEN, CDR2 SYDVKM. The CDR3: CASRGGGRVYEKLFF. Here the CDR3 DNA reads TGTGCCAGCAGGGGAGGTGGTAGGGTATATGAAAAACTGTTTTTT. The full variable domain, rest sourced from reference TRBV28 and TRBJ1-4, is DVKVTQSSRYLVKRTGEKVFLECVQDMDHENMFWYRQDPGLGLRLIYFSYDVKMKEKGDIPEGYSVSREKKERFSLILESASTNQTSMYLCASRGGGRVYEKLFFGSGTQLSVL.